A selection of T cell receptor beta chains follows, all from one sample in a study of post-analysis software for immune sequencing data. TCRdb re-called the PCR reads through MiXCR, storing one row per CDR3 protein. The table includes 820,000 or so distinct CDR3 sequences, 53% detected once. Sequencing used blood. Every receptor here comes from a girl between 10 and 17 years old with multiple sclerosis. CDR3s include the opening cysteine and the closing phenylalanine or tryptophan. The D gene is left open where the match is weak. Not every row has a clone size; where given, it reads once, few, many or a size class.

V gene: TRBV5-1; D gene: TRBD2; clone size: NA; J gene: TRBJ2-3; CDR3 protein: CASSWGGLAGDTQYF; CDR3 DNA: TGCGCCAGCAGCTGGGGGGGACTAGCGGGGGATACGCAGTATTTT
V gene: TRBV6-1; D gene: TRBD2; clone size: NA; J gene: TRBJ2-3; CDR3 protein: CASSVGLGRGGTDTQYF; CDR3 DNA: TGTGCCAGCAGTGTTGGGCTTGGGCGGGGGGGCACAGATACGCAGTATTTT
V gene: TRBV29-1; D gene: NA; clone size: NA; J gene: TRBJ2-5; CDR3 protein: CSVRGRARETRYF; CDR3 DNA: TGCAGCGTTAGGGGACGGGCGAGGGAGACCCGGTACTTC
V gene: TRBV20-1; D gene: NA; clone size: NA; J gene: TRBJ2-5; CDR3 protein: CSATNNLETQYF; CDR3 DNA: TGCAGTGCTACGAACAATCTGGAGACCCAGTACTTC
V gene: TRBV7-9; D gene: TRBD1; clone size: NA; J gene: TRBJ2-2; CDR3 protein: CASRLITGTGGRYTGELFF; CDR3 DNA: TGTGCCAGCAGGTTAATTACCGGGACAGGGGGAAGATACACCGGGGAGCTGTTTTTT
V gene: TRBV3-1; D gene: NA; clone size: NA; J gene: TRBJ2-1; CDR3 protein: CASSQRRGLRNEQFF; CDR3 DNA: TGTGCCAGCAGCCAACGCCGTGGACTCCGGAATGAGCAGTTCTTC
V gene: TRBV20-1; D gene: TRBD2; clone size: few; J gene: TRBJ2-3; CDR3 protein: CSARGAGGPADTQYF; CDR3 DNA: TGCAGTGCTAGGGGAGCGGGGGGGCCTGCAGATACGCAGTATTTT
V gene: TRBV29-1; D gene: NA; clone size: NA; J gene: TRBJ2-7; CDR3 protein: CSAVMDSAYEQYF; CDR3 DNA: TGCAGCGCCGTGATGGACAGTGCCTACGAGCAGTACTTC
V gene: TRBV10-3; D gene: NA; clone size: NA; J gene: TRBJ1-1; CDR3 protein: CAIRNGGPMNTEAFF; CDR3 DNA: TGTGCCATCAGGAATGGGGGGCCTATGAACACTGAAGCTTTCTTT
V gene: TRBV21-1; D gene: NA; clone size: NA; J gene: TRBJ2-7; CDR3 protein: CASSKEYNYEQYF; CDR3 DNA: TGTGCCAGCAGCAAAGAGTACAATTACGAGCAGTACTTC
V gene: TRBV12-3/TRBV12-4; D gene: NA; clone size: NA; J gene: TRBJ2-1; CDR3 protein: CASSFPQGTTYNEQFF; CDR3 DNA: TGTGCCAGCAGTTTCCCCCAGGGAACGACCTACAATGAGCAGTTCTTC
V gene: TRBV29-1; D gene: NA; clone size: NA; J gene: TRBJ2-7; CDR3 protein: CRELRWGSSYNEQYF; CDR3 DNA: TGCAGGGAACTTCGCTGGGGTAGCTCCTACAATGAGCAGTACTTC
V gene: TRBV18; D gene: NA; clone size: NA; J gene: TRBJ1-5; CDR3 protein: CASRANNQPQHF; CDR3 DNA: TGTGCGAGCCGGGCGAACAATCAGCCCCAGCATTTT
V gene: TRBV20-1; D gene: NA; clone size: NA; J gene: TRBJ1-2; CDR3 protein: CSARVQAYGYTF; CDR3 DNA: TGCAGTGCTAGAGTACAAGCCTATGGCTACACCTTC
V gene: TRBV7-8; D gene: NA; clone size: few; J gene: TRBJ1-5; CDR3 protein: CASSKNALGGGPQHF; CDR3 DNA: TGTGCCAGCAGCAAAAACGCCCTCGGGGGAGGGCCCCAGCATTTT
V gene: TRBV15; D gene: TRBD2; clone size: NA; J gene: TRBJ2-7; CDR3 protein: CATSRALAGEGEQYF; CDR3 DNA: TGTGCCACCAGCAGAGCACTAGCGGGAGAAGGTGAGCAGTACTTC
V gene: TRBV20-1; D gene: NA; clone size: NA; J gene: TRBJ2-3; CDR3 protein: CSARASVPSTDTQYF; CDR3 DNA: TGCAGTGCTAGAGCAAGCGTACCAAGCACAGATACGCAGTATTTT
V gene: TRBV11-3; D gene: NA; clone size: NA; J gene: TRBJ1-5; CDR3 protein: CASSLTHQPQHF; CDR3 DNA: TGTGCCAGCAGCTTAACCCATCAGCCCCAGCATTTT
V gene: TRBV5-1; D gene: TRBD2; clone size: NA; J gene: TRBJ2-7; CDR3 protein: CASSYGEGIRDEQYF; CDR3 DNA: TGCGCCAGCAGCTACGGGGAGGGAATAAGAGACGAGCAGTACTTC
V gene: TRBV29-1; D gene: TRBD1; clone size: few; J gene: TRBJ2-7; CDR3 protein: CSVAPLTGREAYEQYF; CDR3 DNA: TGCAGCGTTGCCCCACTGACAGGGAGAGAGGCCTACGAGCAGTACTTC
V gene: TRBV6-5; D gene: NA; clone size: NA; J gene: TRBJ2-7; CDR3 protein: CASSRGLARQYF; CDR3 DNA: TGTGCCAGCAGTCGAGGGTTGGCTAGGCAGTACTTC
V gene: TRBV30; D gene: NA; clone size: NA; J gene: TRBJ2-1; CDR3 protein: CAWSVRADHEQFF; CDR3 DNA: TGTGCCTGGAGTGTAAGGGCTGACCATGAGCAGTTCTTC
V gene: TRBV7-6; D gene: NA; clone size: once; J gene: TRBJ2-1; CDR3 protein: CASSLTIALNNEQFF; CDR3 DNA: TGTGCCAGCAGCTTAACGATAGCGCTTAACAATGAGCAGTTCTTC
V gene: TRBV5-1; D gene: TRBD2; clone size: NA; J gene: TRBJ2-1; CDR3 protein: CASSQASGGNEQFF; CDR3 DNA: TGCGCCAGCAGCCAGGCTAGCGGGGGGAATGAGCAGTTCTTC
V gene: TRBV12-3/TRBV12-4; D gene: NA; clone size: few; J gene: TRBJ1-5; CDR3 protein: CASSLGQVLQPQHF; CDR3 DNA: TGTGCCAGCAGTTTAGGACAGGTTCTCCAGCCCCAGCATTTT
V gene: TRBV12-3/TRBV12-4; D gene: NA; clone size: NA; J gene: TRBJ2-1; CDR3 protein: CASSWTGGAYNEQFF; CDR3 DNA: TGTGCCAGCAGTTGGACTGGCGGGGCCTACAATGAGCAGTTCTTC
V gene: TRBV6-5; D gene: TRBD2; clone size: once; J gene: TRBJ2-7; CDR3 protein: CASSFEAGGLYNEQYF; CDR3 DNA: TGTGCCAGCAGTTTTGAAGCGGGAGGGCTCTACAATGAGCAGTACTTC
V gene: TRBV7-9; D gene: NA; clone size: NA; J gene: TRBJ2-1; CDR3 protein: CASSIYMGGTAHNEQFF; CDR3 DNA: TGTGCCAGCAGCATCTACATGGGAGGGACAGCCCACAATGAGCAGTTCTTC
V gene: TRBV7-9; D gene: NA; clone size: NA; J gene: TRBJ2-7; CDR3 protein: CASSLVGVEQYF; CDR3 DNA: TGTGCCAGCAGCTTAGTGGGAGTCGAGCAGTACTTC
V gene: TRBV5-5; D gene: TRBD1; clone size: NA; J gene: TRBJ1-5; CDR3 protein: CASRQAGTENQPQHF; CDR3 DNA: TGTGCCAGCAGACAAGCCGGGACAGAGAATCAGCCCCAGCATTTT
V gene: TRBV7-3; D gene: TRBD2; clone size: NA; J gene: TRBJ2-5; CDR3 protein: CASSSLAGDQETQYF; CDR3 DNA: TGTGCCAGCAGCTCACTAGCGGGAGACCAAGAGACCCAGTACTTC
V gene: TRBV9; D gene: TRBD1; clone size: few; J gene: TRBJ1-2; CDR3 protein: CASSGRQGDYGYTF; CDR3 DNA: TGTGCCAGCAGCGGAAGACAGGGCGACTATGGCTACACCTTC
V gene: TRBV7-2; D gene: NA; clone size: NA; J gene: TRBJ1-5; CDR3 protein: CASSGWDGFGPQHF; CDR3 DNA: TGTGCCAGCAGCGGATGGGACGGTTTCGGGCCCCAGCATTTT
V gene: TRBV11-2; D gene: NA; clone size: NA; J gene: TRBJ2-5; CDR3 protein: CASSLGGPTRTQYF; CDR3 DNA: TGTGCCAGCAGCTTAGGGGGGCCCACCCGGACCCAGTACTTC
V gene: TRBV7-2; D gene: TRBD1; clone size: NA; J gene: TRBJ2-1; CDR3 protein: CASSLFLGTDFYNEQFF; CDR3 DNA: TGTGCCAGCAGCTTATTTTTGGGGACAGACTTCTACAATGAGCAGTTCTTC
V gene: TRBV29-1; D gene: TRBD2; clone size: NA; J gene: TRBJ2-7; CDR3 protein: CSGSGRGRGEQYF; CDR3 DNA: TGCAGCGGTAGCGGGAGGGGACGGGGCGAGCAGTACTTC
V gene: TRBV20-1; D gene: TRBD2; clone size: few; J gene: TRBJ2-4; CDR3 protein: CSAPGLAENIQYF; CDR3 DNA: TGCAGTGCTCCGGGACTAGCGGAAAACATTCAGTACTTC
V gene: TRBV7-9; D gene: NA; clone size: few; J gene: TRBJ2-7; CDR3 protein: CASSFSGRYEQYF; CDR3 DNA: TGTGCCAGCAGCTTCAGTGGGCGCTACGAGCAGTACTTC
V gene: TRBV20-1; D gene: NA; clone size: NA; J gene: TRBJ2-1; CDR3 protein: CSATTPTTTSSGEQFF; CDR3 DNA: TGCAGTGCTACCACCCCCACTACTACTAGTTCTGGGGAGCAGTTCTTC
V gene: TRBV7-9; D gene: TRBD2; clone size: NA; J gene: TRBJ2-1; CDR3 protein: CASSLVLGREVHNEQFF; CDR3 DNA: TGTGCCAGCAGCTTAGTGCTGGGGCGGGAGGTCCACAATGAGCAGTTCTTC
V gene: TRBV7-9; D gene: NA; clone size: few; J gene: TRBJ2-5; CDR3 protein: CASSDNDRQDQETQYF; CDR3 DNA: TGTGCCAGCAGCGACAACGATCGACAGGACCAAGAGACCCAGTACTTC
V gene: TRBV7-2; D gene: NA; clone size: NA; J gene: TRBJ1-5; CDR3 protein: CASSPKRGGNQPQHF; CDR3 DNA: TGTGCCAGCAGCCCTAAGAGAGGGGGCAATCAGCCCCAGCATTTT
V gene: TRBV12-3/TRBV12-4; D gene: NA; clone size: once; J gene: TRBJ1-2; CDR3 protein: CASSFWGSVVRYTF; CDR3 DNA: TGTGCCAGCAGTTTTTGGGGCAGTGTAGTACGCTACACCTTC
V gene: TRBV5-6; D gene: NA; clone size: few; J gene: TRBJ2-2; CDR3 protein: CASSLRPTGELFF; CDR3 DNA: TGTGCCAGCAGCCTACGTCCCACCGGGGAGCTGTTTTTT
V gene: TRBV29-1; D gene: NA; clone size: NA; J gene: TRBJ1-1; CDR3 protein: CSVSGHGVETEAFF; CDR3 DNA: TGCAGCGTTTCAGGGCATGGGGTGGAAACTGAAGCTTTCTTT
V gene: TRBV20-1; D gene: NA; clone size: few; J gene: TRBJ2-1; CDR3 protein: CSARALGQGSSYNEQFF; CDR3 DNA: TGCAGTGCTAGAGCCCTGGGGCAGGGGAGCTCCTACAATGAGCAGTTCTTC